One and the same sample provided the 6 T cell receptor beta chains below, sequenced in a study of Graves' ophthalmopathy and Graves' hyperthyroidism. From RNA, the CDR3 regions of TCR beta chains were amplified and sequenced. The authors performed first-round RT-PCR with HTBI primers and then a second-round multiplex PCR. MiXCR, run by TCRdb on the multiplex PCR reads, gives a single entry per CDR3 protein. This repertoire shows 350,000 or so distinct CDR3 sequences, roughly 15% found once; its top ten account for approximately 13%. Sequencing used peripheral blood. The origin of the receptors is an adult man with Graves' ophthalmopathy.

The rearrangement links TRBV12-3 or TRBV12-4 to TRBJ1-1; D not certain. This CDR3 spans 12 amino acids. Trimming left V 2 bases short and J 3 bases short, with 4 bases between. The CDR3 region is CASSLTHTEAFF. CDR3 nucleotide sequence: TGTGCCAGCAGTTTAACGCACACTGAAGCTTTCTTT.

This clonotype was found many times. The V gene is TRBV24-1, the J gene TRBJ1-1; tentative D call: TRBD1 (5 bases). The CDR3 is made up of 14 amino acids. Germline CDR1 reads KGHDR; CDR2 reads SFDVKD. Trimming left V 7 bases short and J 4 bases short, with 15 bases between. In DNA form, the CDR3 reads TGTGCCACCAGGGAAAACGGGGCGCGCACTGAAGCTTTCTTT. This codes for CATRENGARTEAFF.

The chain recombines TRBV4-1 with TRBJ2-5; D is unclear. This CDR3 is 14 amino acids long. Germline-derived CDR1 and CDR2 are MGHRA and YSYEKL. Trimming pared 0 bases from V and 4 bases from J, leaving 9 bases between. CDR3 nucleotide sequence: TGCGCCAGCAGCCAAGACTCAGGAAGAGAGACCCAGTACTTC. It yields the protein CASSQDSGRETQYF.

This clonotype has a count of ten or more. The chain joins TRBV12-3 or TRBV12-4 to TRBJ1-6; D gene ambiguous. The CDR3 extends over 14 amino acids. V shed 1 base and J shed 7 bases, with 8 bases lying between them. The CDR3 nucleotides read TGTGCCAGCAGTTTAGGCCCGACGAATTCACCCCTCCACTTT. The encoded protein is CASSLGPTNSPLHF.

This clonotype was seen many times. J is TRBJ2-7 and V is TRBV28; 8 nucleotides match TRBD1. Germline V gives CDR1 MDHEN, CDR2 SYDVKM. Trimming at V came to 5 bases and at J to 5 bases, leaving 11 bases not matched to a gene. This CDR3 comprises 15 residues. Written as DNA, the CDR3 is TGTGCCAGCAGTACACCCGTGACAGGGGTAAACGAGCAGTACTTC. Translating gives CASSTPVTGVNEQYF.

The sample holds many counts of this clonotype. The chain has TRBV20-1 and TRBJ2-4; D is possibly TRBD2 (6 bases). The germline V gene encodes CDR1 DFQATT and CDR2 SNEGSKA (reference sequence). The CDR3 covers 13 residues. The V end was cut by 1 base, the J end by 9 bases, with 13 bases between. The CDR3 is CSARAGARGIQYF. Here the CDR3 DNA reads TGCAGTGCTAGAGCGGGAGCCCGCGGCATTCAGTACTTC.